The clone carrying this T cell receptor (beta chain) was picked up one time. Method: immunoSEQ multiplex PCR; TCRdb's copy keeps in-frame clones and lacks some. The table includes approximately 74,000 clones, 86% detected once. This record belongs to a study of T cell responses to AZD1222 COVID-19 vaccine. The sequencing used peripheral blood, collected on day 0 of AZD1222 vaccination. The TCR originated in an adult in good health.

This chain's CDR3 is CASKQGGGSGANVLTF. CDR3 in DNA: TGCGCCAGCAAGCAGGGTGGGGGCTCTGGGGCCAACGTCCTGACTTTC. The chain recombines TRBV10-1 with TRBJ2-6; perhaps D is TRBD1 or TRBD2 (5 bases each). From germline, CDR1 is WNHNN and CDR2 SYGVQD (reference sequence). V was shortened by 7 bases and J by 0 bases, with 13 bases between the two germline ends. The CDR3 covers 16 residues.